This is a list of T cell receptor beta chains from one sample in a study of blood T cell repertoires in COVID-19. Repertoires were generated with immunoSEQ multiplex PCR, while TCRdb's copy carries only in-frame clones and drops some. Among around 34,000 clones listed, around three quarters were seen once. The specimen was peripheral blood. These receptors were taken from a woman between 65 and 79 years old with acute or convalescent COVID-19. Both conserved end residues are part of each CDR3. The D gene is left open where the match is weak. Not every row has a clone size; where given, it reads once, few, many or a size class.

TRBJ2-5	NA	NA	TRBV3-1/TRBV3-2	TGTGCCATAGGATACAGGGTAGGGATTCAAGAGACCCAGTACTTC	CAIGYRVGIQETQYF
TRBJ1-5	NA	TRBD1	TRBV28	TGTGCCAGCACCGAGGGACAGCCACAGCCCCAGCATTTT	CASTEGQPQPQHF
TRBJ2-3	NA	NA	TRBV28	TGTGCCAGCAGTTGGGGCCGGGACACCAGCGTGGGCACAGATACGCAGTATTTT	CASSWGRDTSVGTDTQYF
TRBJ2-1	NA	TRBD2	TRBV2	TGTGCCAGCACGGGGACTAGCGGGAGGTTTGAGCAGTTCTTC	CASTGTSGRFEQFF
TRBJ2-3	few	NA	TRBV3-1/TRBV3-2	TGTGCCAGCAGCTATCAGGGGACAGATACGCAGTATTTT	CASSYQGTDTQYF
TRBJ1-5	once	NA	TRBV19	TGTGCCAGTACCCAAGGGCGGGCCTATAGCAATCAGCCCCAGCATTTT	CASTQGRAYSNQPQHF
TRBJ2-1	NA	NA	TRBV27	TGTGCCAGCCGGGAAGGCAGGAACTCCTACAATGAGCAGTTCTTC	CASREGRNSYNEQFF
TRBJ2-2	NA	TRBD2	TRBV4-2	TGTGCCAGCAGCCAAGATACAGGCGGGGGGAACACCGGGGAGCTGTTTTTT	CASSQDTGGGNTGELFF
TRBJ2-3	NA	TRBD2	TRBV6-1	TGTGCCAGCAGTGAGGCTCGGACTAGCGGGGTCACAGATACGCAGTATTTT	CASSEARTSGVTDTQYF
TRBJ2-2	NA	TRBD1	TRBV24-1	TGTGCCACCAGTGAACCTGACAGGGGCCTACCAGGGGAGCTGTTTTTT	CATSEPDRGLPGELFF
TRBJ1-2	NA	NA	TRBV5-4	TGTGCCAGCAGACCCGGACAGTCTTTATATGGCTACACCTTC	CASRPGQSLYGYTF
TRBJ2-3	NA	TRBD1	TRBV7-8	TGTGCCAGCAGCTTGGGACCTTCTCAGGGGGCCGGCACAGATACGCAGTATTTT	CASSLGPSQGAGTDTQYF
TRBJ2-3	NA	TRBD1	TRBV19	TGTGCCAGTAAGGACAGGAACACAGATACGCAGTATTTT	CASKDRNTDTQYF
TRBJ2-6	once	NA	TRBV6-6	TGTGCCGGAACTGAGGACGGGACAAGGGGGAACGTCCTGACTTTC	CAGTEDGTRGNVLTF
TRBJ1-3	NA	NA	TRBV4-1	TGCGCCAGCAGCCAAGATTTGTCAGGAGGAAACACCATATATTTT	CASSQDLSGGNTIYF
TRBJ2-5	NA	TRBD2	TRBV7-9	TGTGCCAGCACCTCCCCCGGGGGGGACCAAGAGACCCAGTACTTC	CASTSPGGDQETQYF
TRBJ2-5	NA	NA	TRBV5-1	TGCGCCAGCAGCCACACAGGGCAATACGAGACCCAGTACTTC	CASSHTGQYETQYF
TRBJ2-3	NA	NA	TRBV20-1	TGCAGCACCAGGGATGGAGATACGCAGTATTTT	CSTRDGDTQYF
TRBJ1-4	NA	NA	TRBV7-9	TGTGCCAGCAGCTTAGAAGGGTCGGGAAAAAAACTGTTTTTT	CASSLEGSGKKLFF
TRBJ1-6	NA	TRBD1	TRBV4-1	TGCGCCAGCAGCCAAGATTACGGAGGGGGCGCTAACGTTTCACCCCTCCACTTT	CASSQDYGGGANVSPLHF
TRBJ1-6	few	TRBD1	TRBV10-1	TGCGCCAGCAGTGAACAGGGGAATGGTTCACCCCTCCACTTT	CASSEQGNGSPLHF
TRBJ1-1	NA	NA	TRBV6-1	TGTGCCAGCAGTGAGGGCGGGCCCACTGAAGCTTTCTTT	CASSEGGPTEAFF
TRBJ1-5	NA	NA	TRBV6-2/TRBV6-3	TGTGCCAGCAGCAGATCCGGTCCCCAGCATTTT	CASSRSGPQHF
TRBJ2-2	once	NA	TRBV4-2	TGTGCCAGCAGCCAAGAGGCGCTAGCCGCCGGGGAGCTGTTTTTT	CASSQEALAAGELFF
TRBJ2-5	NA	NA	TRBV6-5	TGTGCCAGCAGTTACTCGGAGGGGCAAGAGACCCAGTACTTC	CASSYSEGQETQYF
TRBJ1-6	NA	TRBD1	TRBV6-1	TGTGCCAGCAGTGAATGGACAGGAGATTCACCCCTCCACTTT	CASSEWTGDSPLHF
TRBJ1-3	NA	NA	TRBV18	TGTGCCAGCTCACCCCTGGGGGGGAGCTCTGGAAACACCATATATTTT	CASSPLGGSSGNTIYF
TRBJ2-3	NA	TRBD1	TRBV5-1	TGCGCCAGCAGCTTGGCTTCGACAGGGCGGGATACGCAGTATTTT	CASSLASTGRDTQYF
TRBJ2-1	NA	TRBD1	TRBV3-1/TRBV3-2	TGTGCCAGCAGTGACAGGGGGCAAAATGAGCAGTTCTTC	CASSDRGQNEQFF
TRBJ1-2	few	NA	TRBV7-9	TGTGCCAGCAGCTTAGAGGGGCAGATATATGGCTACACCTTC	CASSLEGQIYGYTF
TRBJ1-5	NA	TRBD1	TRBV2	TGTGCCAGCAGCCAGACAGGGCCCAGTCAGCCCCAGCATTTT	CASSQTGPSQPQHF
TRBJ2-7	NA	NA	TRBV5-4	TGTGCCAGCAGCTTGCGGGATGCCTACGAGCAGTACTTC	CASSLRDAYEQYF
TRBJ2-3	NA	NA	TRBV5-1	TGCGCCAGCAGCTTGGCGGCACTAGCATCCCTCTCGTTGCAGTATTTT	CASSLAALASLSLQYF
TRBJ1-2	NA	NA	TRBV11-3	TGTGCCAGCAGCTTACGTAGCAGGGGTTATGGCTACACCTTC	CASSLRSRGYGYTF
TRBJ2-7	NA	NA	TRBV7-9	TGTGCCAGCAGCAAAGGACACCTCTACGAGCAGTACTTC	CASSKGHLYEQYF
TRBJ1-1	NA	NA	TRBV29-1	TGCAGCGTACGAACTGACATGAACACTGAAGCTTTCTTT	CSVRTDMNTEAFF
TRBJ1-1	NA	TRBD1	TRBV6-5	TGTGCCAGCAGGGACAGGGGACACCAGAACACTGAAGCTTTCTTT	CASRDRGHQNTEAFF
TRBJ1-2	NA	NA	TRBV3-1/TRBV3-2	TGTGCCAGCAGCCACTACAGGGACCCTAACTATGGCTACACCTTC	CASSHYRDPNYGYTF
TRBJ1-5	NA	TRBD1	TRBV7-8	TGTGCCAGCAGCCTAGGACAGGTACGGGATCAGCCCCAGCATTTT	CASSLGQVRDQPQHF
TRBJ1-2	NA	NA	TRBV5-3	TGTGCCAGAAGCCTGCGAGAGTTGGGCTACACCTTC	CARSLRELGYTF
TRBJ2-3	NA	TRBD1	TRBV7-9	TGTGCCAGCAGCCTTGAACAGGGGCGTACGCAGTATTTT	CASSLEQGRTQYF
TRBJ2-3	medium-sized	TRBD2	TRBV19	TGTGCCAGTAGTATAGCGGGAGGTCCCACAGATACGCAGTATTTT	CASSIAGGPTDTQYF
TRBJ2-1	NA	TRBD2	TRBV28	TGTGCCAGCAGAGGGACTAGCGGGAGGAATGAGCAGTTCTTC	CASRGTSGRNEQFF
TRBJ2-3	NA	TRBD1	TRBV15	TGTGCCACCAGCGAGGGACAGGGGGAGGCAGATACGCAGTATTTT	CATSEGQGEADTQYF